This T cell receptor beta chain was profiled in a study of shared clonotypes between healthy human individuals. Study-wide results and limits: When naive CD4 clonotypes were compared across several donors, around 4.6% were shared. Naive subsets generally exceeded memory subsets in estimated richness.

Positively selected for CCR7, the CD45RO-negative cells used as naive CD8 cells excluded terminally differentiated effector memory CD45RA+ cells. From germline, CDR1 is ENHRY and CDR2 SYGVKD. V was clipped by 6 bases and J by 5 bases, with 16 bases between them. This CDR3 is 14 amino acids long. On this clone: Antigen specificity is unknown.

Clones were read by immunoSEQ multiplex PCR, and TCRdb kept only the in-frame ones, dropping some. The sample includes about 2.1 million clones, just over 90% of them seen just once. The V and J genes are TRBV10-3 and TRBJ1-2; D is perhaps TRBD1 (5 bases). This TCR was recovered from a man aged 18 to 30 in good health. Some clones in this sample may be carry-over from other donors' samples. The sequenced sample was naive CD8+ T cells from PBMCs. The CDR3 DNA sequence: TGTGCCATCAGCAGTCGGAGGGGCGGGTATGGCTACACCTTC. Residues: CAISSRRGGYGYTF.